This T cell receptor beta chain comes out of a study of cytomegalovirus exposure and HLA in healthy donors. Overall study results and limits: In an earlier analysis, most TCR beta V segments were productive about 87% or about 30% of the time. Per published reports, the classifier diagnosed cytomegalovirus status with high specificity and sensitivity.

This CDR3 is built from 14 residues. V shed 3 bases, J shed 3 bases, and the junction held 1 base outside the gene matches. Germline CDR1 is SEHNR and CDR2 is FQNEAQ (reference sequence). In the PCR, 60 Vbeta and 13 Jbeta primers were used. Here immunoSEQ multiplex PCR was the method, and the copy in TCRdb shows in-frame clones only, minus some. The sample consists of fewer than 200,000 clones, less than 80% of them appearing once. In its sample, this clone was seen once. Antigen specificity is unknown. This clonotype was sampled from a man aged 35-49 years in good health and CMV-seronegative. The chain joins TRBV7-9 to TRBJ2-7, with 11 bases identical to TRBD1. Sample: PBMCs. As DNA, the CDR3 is TGTGCCAGCAGCTTGGGACAGGGGGGCTACGAGCAGTACTTC. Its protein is CASSLGQGGYEQYF.